Listed here are 24 T cell receptor beta chains from one sample, sequenced in a study of T cell repertoires in aging, cancer and after chemotherapy. TCR beta rearrangements were amplified from peripheral blood genomic DNA. TRB rearrangements spanning V, D and J were amplified using mixed TRB-A/B primers. TCRdb re-called the multiplex PCR reads with MiXCR, one entry per CDR3 protein. This sample has several thousand distinct CDR3 sequences, with about 27% found just once. Sequencing input: blood. The receptors shown here come from a human donor in good health.

For this clonotype: At one of its ends the junction is not consistent with the germline gene, which may arise from a read error. The rearrangement uses TRBV6-5 and TRBJ1-3; 9 bases fit TRBD1. From germline, CDR1 is MNHEY and CDR2 SVGAGI. The CDR3 consists of 15 residues. The DNA of the CDR3 is TGCGCCAGCAGTGAGATTGGGACAGGGAGAAACACCATATATTTT. As protein: CASSEIGTGRNTIYF.

The chain couples TRBV7-2 to TRBJ1-1; D gene ambiguous. The CDR3 length is 11 residues. Germline lookup yields CDR1 SGHTA and CDR2 FQGNSA. Trimming cost V 6 bases and J 1 base, with 3 bases left between them. The CDR3 is CASSTNTEAFF. CDR3 sequence (DNA): TGTGCCAGCAGTACGAACACTGAAGCTTTCTTT.

The chain carries TRBV5-6 and TRBJ1-6; unclear D gene. In germline, CDR1 is SGHDT, CDR2 YYEEEE. The CDR3 has 15 residues. The V and J ends lost 4 bases and 7 bases respectively, with 15 bases between them. The CDR3 here is CASSRSPGSNSPLHF. CDR3 bases: TGTGCCAGCAGCCGATCACCCGGCAGCAATTCACCCCTCCACTTT.

The chain couples TRBV11-1 to TRBJ1-2, with D uncertain. Germline values: CDR1 SGHAT, CDR2 FQDESV (reference sequence). This CDR3 contains 13 residues. Trimming took 1 base from V and 4 from J, leaving 7 bases between them. Here the CDR3 DNA reads TGTGCCAGCAGCTTAGTTACTCGCTATGGCTACACCTTC. Protein: CASSLVTRYGYTF.

This clonotype was recorded a few times. The J gene is TRBJ2-7, the V gene TRBV5-1, with D possibly called TRBD1 or TRBD2 (6 bases each). The CDR3 covers 12 residues. Trimming cost V 2 bases and J 5 bases, with 8 bases left between them. CDR1 SGHRS and CDR2 YFSETQ come from the germline V gene. CDR3 amino acids: CASSFGGHEQYF. The CDR3 coding sequence is TGCGCCAGCAGCTTCGGGGGCCACGAGCAGTACTTC.

By proportion, this clonotype is medium-sized. The V gene is TRBV5-4, the J gene TRBJ2-1; 8 bases map to TRBD2. The CDR3 is 16 residues long. J lost 7 bases, V lost 0 bases, and 9 bases had no gene match. Germline values: CDR1 SGHNT, CDR2 YYREEE (reference sequence). The CDR3 is CASSLGGAGGLNEQFF. CDR3 DNA: TGTGCCAGCAGCTTGGGAGGGGCGGGAGGCCTGAATGAGCAGTTCTTC.

The gene calls are TRBV10-3 and TRBJ2-7, with 10 bases aligning to TRBD2. Germline assignment: CDR1 ENHRY and CDR2 SYGVKD. This CDR3 has 15 amino acids. V shed 6 bases, J shed 4 bases, and the junction held 9 bases outside the gene matches. The CDR3: CAISPGLARLYEQYF. In nucleotides, the CDR3 is TGTGCCATCAGCCCGGGACTAGCGCGCCTTTACGAGCAGTACTTC.

Turning to this clonotype: The limits of the CDR3 on the DNA are not certain, so only TCRdb's listed CDR3 is given. The chain couples TRBV7-5 to TRBJ1-4; the table's D call TRBD1 went unverified against the DNA. TRBV7-5 has pseudogene status. From its first to its last residue, the CDR3 has 15 amino acids. This CDR3 is CISVPEARRQGKLFF.

This clonotype occurred a few times. The rearrangement joins TRBV5-6 to TRBJ1-2; D is unclear. Looked up from germline, CDR1 is SGHDT and CDR2 is YYEEEE. Trimming shortened V by 0 bases and J by 4 bases, and 10 bases separated the two germline ends. The CDR3 length is 14 residues. The CDR3 sequence: CASSLGGQRYGYTF. The CDR3 DNA follows: TGTGCCAGCAGCTTGGGGGGTCAACGCTATGGCTACACCTTC.

This chain connects TRBV5-1 to TRBJ2-7, with 12 bases identical to TRBD1. Germline V gene data show CDR1 as SGHRS and CDR2 as YFSETQ. V dropped 2 bases and J dropped 7; count of bases not matched to a gene: 7. The CDR3 is 15 residues long. CDR3 bases: TGCGCCAGCAGCTTACCGGGACAGGGGGCGTGGGAGCAGTACTTC. Translating gives CASSLPGQGAWEQYF.

In nucleotides, the CDR3 is TGTGCCAGCAGTTTATCGGGCAGCGGGACGTACAATGAGCAGTTCTTC. Translation gives CASSLSGSGTYNEQFF. This chain uses TRBV27 with TRBJ2-1, with 7 positions matching TRBD2. Germline lookup yields CDR1 MNHEY and CDR2 SMNVEV (reference sequence). V lost 0 bases, J lost 4 bases, and 6 bases stayed unmatched. The CDR3 has 16 amino acids.

The chain couples TRBV11-2 to TRBJ1-6, with D hard to call. Per the germline V gene, CDR1 is SGHAT and CDR2 is FQNNGV. Trimming took off 5 bases at V and 7 bases at J, with 15 bases between the two ends. The CDR3 runs to 15 residues. The CDR3 is CASSPRAQTNSPLHF. The CDR3 DNA is TGTGCCAGCAGCCCCCGTGCCCAGACGAATTCACCCCTCCACTTT. Full variable domain (remainder filled in from reference TRBV11-2 and TRBJ1-6): EAGVAQSPRYKIIEKRQSVAFWCNPISGHATLYWYQQILGQGPKLLIQFQNNGVVDDSQLPKDRFSAERLKGVDSTLKIQPAKLEDSAVYLCASSPRAQTNSPLHFGNGTRLTVT.

This chain links TRBV20-1 with TRBJ1-1; D ambiguous. The germline CDR1 and CDR2 sequences are DFQATT and SNEGSKA (reference sequence). The CDR3 runs 14 residues. With 0 bases removed from V and 6 bases from J, the gap between germline ends came to 14 bases. The CDR3 DNA sequence: TGCAGTGCTAGAGATGCTGTTGGGTATTCTGAAGCTTTCTTT. This gives the protein CSARDAVGYSEAFF.

The chain carries TRBV6-6 and TRBJ2-7; D is unclear. V was shortened by 0 bases and J by 0 bases, with 6 bases between the two germline ends. This CDR3 spans 14 amino acids. Germline V lookup: CDR1 MNHNY, CDR2 SVGAGI (reference sequence). The CDR3 DNA reads as TGTGCCAGCAGTTACTCTGCCGACTCCTACGAGCAGTACTTC. Amino acids: CASSYSADSYEQYF.

As for this clonotype: This clone may be a read error of a much larger clone one base away. This sequence joins TRBV11-1 and TRBJ1-5, with D unclear. Germline V gene data show CDR1 as SGHAT and CDR2 as FQDESV (reference sequence). The CDR3 runs 15 residues. The CDR3 bases are TGTGCCAGTATTGCAGTCGGCGGATTCAATCAGCACCAGCATTTT. It codes for CASIAVGGFNQHQHF.

In this sample, this clonotype is medium-sized. The chain joins TRBV30 to TRBJ2-5, with D tentatively TRBD1 (6 bases). The germline CDR1 and CDR2 sequences are GTSNPN and SVGIG (reference sequence). The V end was cut by 2 bases, the J end by 5 bases, with 15 bases between. The CDR3 length is 14 residues. The CDR3 DNA sequence: TGTGCCTGGAGTTCGTCAGGGGTGCGGGAGACCCAGTACTTC. Amino acids: CAWSSSGVRETQYF.

By frequency in the sample, this clonotype is medium-sized. The chain recombines TRBV5-6 with TRBJ1-4, with 7 nucleotides matching TRBD1. CDR1 is SGHDT, CDR2 YYEEEE, per germline. CDR3 length: 13 amino acids. J lost 11 bases, V lost 1 base, and 5 bases had no gene match. CDR3 in DNA: TGTGCCAGCAGCTTGCCAACAGGGGAGAAACTGTTTTTT. Encoded protein: CASSLPTGEKLFF.

The chain carries TRBV30 and TRBJ1-4, with D tentatively TRBD1 (6 bases). V lost 5 bases and J 8 bases, leaving 15 bases between the germline ends. In germline, CDR1 is GTSNPN, CDR2 SVGIG (reference sequence). The CDR3 runs 13 residues. CDR3 DNA sequence: TGTGCCTGGGGGGGACACGGATTAGAAAAACTGTTTTTT. This translates into CAWGGHGLEKLFF.

In its sample, this clonotype is medium-sized (0.01 to 0.1%). The V call is TRBV19, the J call TRBJ1-1, with D possibly TRBD1 on 5 matching bases. The ends were cut back, 2 bases at V and 5 bases at J, with 12 bases in the middle. Per the germline V gene, CDR1 is LNHDA and CDR2 is SQIVND (reference sequence). The CDR3 totals 14 residues. The CDR3 loop reads CASSIMGGWTEAFF. For the CDR3, the DNA is TGTGCCAGTAGTATAATGGGGGGATGGACTGAAGCTTTCTTT.

The rearrangement uses TRBV30 and TRBJ1-5; 9 nucleotides agree with TRBD1. V shed 2 bases, J shed 3 bases, and the junction held 8 bases outside the gene matches. The germline V gene encodes CDR1 GTSNPN and CDR2 SVGIG (reference sequence). The CDR3 runs 16 residues. The chain's CDR3 is CAWSPATGGYNQPQHF. CDR3 bases: TGTGCCTGGAGTCCTGCGACAGGGGGTTACAATCAGCCCCAGCATTTT.

The sample holds a few counts of this clonotype. This chain uses TRBV19 with TRBJ1-3; the D gene is possibly TRBD1 (5 bases). This CDR3 has 16 residues. Trimming cost V 5 bases and J 0 bases, with 14 bases left between them. The V gene's germline CDR1 is LNHDA and CDR2 SQIVND (reference sequence). The CDR3 loop reads CASSRKSGASGNTIYF. CDR3 coding DNA: TGTGCCAGTAGTCGGAAAAGCGGGGCCTCTGGAAACACCATATATTTT.

V usage is TRBV5-1 and J usage is TRBJ2-5, with D possibly matching TRBD2 (5 bases). The ends were cut back, 2 bases at V and 1 base at J, with 15 bases in the middle. The CDR3 totals 16 residues. Germline assignment: CDR1 SGHRS and CDR2 YFSETQ. The CDR3 sequence is CASSLPGSTLQETQYF. The CDR3 DNA reads TGCGCCAGCAGCTTACCGGGATCGACACTCCAAGAGACCCAGTACTTC.

There are a few counts of this clonotype. The CDR3 spells CASSFSGTSYNEQFF. The CDR3 nucleotides read TGTGCCAGCAGTTTTAGCGGGACTTCCTACAATGAGCAGTTCTTC. This sequence joins TRBV12-3 or TRBV12-4 and TRBJ2-1; TRBD2 aligns across 8 bases. The CDR3 is 15 amino acids. Unmatched junction bases numbered 2, after V lost 3 bases and J lost 1 base.

This clonotype appeared a few times. The chain has TRBV18 and TRBJ1-1, with unresolved D. Deletions cut 2 bases from V and 0 bases from J, with 7 bases between. The CDR3 runs to 14 residues. CDR1 and CDR2 from the germline V gene are KGHSH and LQKENI. The CDR3 DNA reads as TGTGCCAGCTCACCAGATGGGCTGAACACTGAAGCTTTCTTT. Its protein product is CASSPDGLNTEAFF. Full variable domain (missing parts from reference TRBV18 and TRBJ1-1): NAGVMQNPRHLVRRRGQEARLRCSPMKGHSHVYWYRQLPEEGLKFMVYLQKENIIDESGMPKERFSAEFPKEGPSILRIQQVVRGDSAAYFCASSPDGLNTEAFFGQGTRLTVV.